The 18 T cell receptor beta chains below come from one sample, sequenced in a study of cytomegalovirus exposure and HLA in healthy donors. Only in-frame clones appear in the TCRdb table, and some are missing; sequencing was by immunoSEQ multiplex PCR. The sample yields about 56,000 clones, almost 97% seen once. The sample taken for sequencing was PBMCs. These receptor sequences come from a woman between 18 and 29 years old in good health and CMV-seronegative.

J is TRBJ2-5 and V is TRBV27; the D gene is possibly TRBD2 (5 bases). Looked up from germline, CDR1 is MNHEY and CDR2 is SMNVEV (reference sequence). Trimming left V 5 bases short and J 4 bases short, with 14 bases between. The CDR3 is 14 residues long. CDR3 amino acids: CASSPRGGGETQYF. DNA for the CDR3: TGTGCCAGCAGTCCCCGTGGAGGCGGAGAGACCCAGTACTTC.

The rearrangement uses TRBV6-6 and TRBJ2-7; D remains unclear. The V end lost 7 bases, the J end lost 3 bases, and 7 bases lay between the germline ends. The CDR3 has 11 residues. Germline V lookup: CDR1 MNHNY, CDR2 SVGAGI (reference sequence). The CDR3 region is CASKQNYEQYF. The CDR3 nucleotides read TGTGCCAGCAAACAGAACTACGAGCAGTACTTC.

This clone was recorded only once. This chain joins TRBV19 and TRBJ1-5, with 7 positions matching TRBD1. Germline V gives CDR1 LNHDA, CDR2 SQIVND (reference sequence). CDR3 length: 15 amino acids. V shed 7 bases and J 0 bases; nucleotides not matched to a gene: 6. The CDR3 protein is CASTQGGNSNQPQHF. The CDR3 coding sequence is TGTGCCAGTACCCAGGGGGGAAATAGCAATCAGCCCCAGCATTTT.

The gene calls are TRBV27 and TRBJ1-5; no definite D call. Germline V CDR1 and CDR2: MNHEY, SMNVEV (reference sequence). V lost 3 bases and J lost 3, with 9 bases in between. This CDR3 has 14 residues. For the CDR3, the DNA is TGTGCCAGCAGTTTTGGCGGTTCCAATCAGCCCCAGCATTTT. This sequence encodes CASSFGGSNQPQHF.

This clone was detected only a few times. CDR3 DNA: TGTGCCAGCAGTGAGGGCGGGGGGGCCACAGATACGCAGTATTTT. Its translation is CASSEGGGATDTQYF. The chain joins TRBV6-4 to TRBJ2-3; 9 nucleotides match TRBD2. Germline assignment: CDR1 MRHNA and CDR2 SNTAGT. The CDR3 is 15 amino acids. V shed 3 bases, J shed 2 bases, and the junction held 3 bases outside the gene matches.

The chain joins TRBV7-8 to TRBJ2-1; the D gene is possibly TRBD2 (5 bases). Trimming cost V 5 bases and J 2 bases, with 13 bases left between them. The CDR3 has 15 residues. Germline V gene data show CDR1 as SGHVS and CDR2 as FQNEAQ. CDR3 amino acids: CASSHLLETYNEQFF. CDR3 bases: TGTGCCAGCAGCCACTTACTAGAAACCTACAATGAGCAGTTCTTC.

The chain employs TRBV28 and TRBJ2-4; 8 nucleotides match TRBD2. CDR1 is MDHEN, CDR2 SYDVKM, per germline. V was pared by 1 base and J by 8 bases, with 1 base of the junction left unmatched. The CDR3 contains 13 residues. The CDR3: CASSLSGGDIQYF. The CDR3 DNA reads as TGTGCCAGCAGTTTATCGGGGGGGGACATTCAGTACTTC.

About this clone itself: The junction departs from germline at one end; a sequencing error may be responsible. This chain joins TRBV16 and TRBJ1-1; a weak D match, TRBD1 (5 bases). The CDR3 is made up of 12 amino acids. From germline, CDR1 is KGHSY and CDR2 FQNENV. The CDR3 region is CASSQSIGWGVF. The CDR3 DNA follows: TGTGCCAGCAGCCAATCGATAGGGTGGGGGGTCTTT.

The V call is TRBV7-9, the J call TRBJ2-4, with 15 bases aligning to TRBD2. The CDR3 totals 17 residues. Trimming cost V 5 bases and J 8 bases; bases outside gene matches: 10. Germline V CDR1 and CDR2: SEHNR, FQNEAQ (reference sequence). As DNA, the CDR3 is TGTGCCAGCAGCCGATGGACTAGCGGGGGGGCCGTGTACATTCAGTACTTC. Translated, it gives CASSRWTSGGAVYIQYF.

V gene TRBV2 combines with J gene TRBJ2-7; TRBD1 is a possible D gene (5 bases). Trimming took off 1 base at V and 5 bases at J, with 9 bases between the two ends. The CDR3 covers 13 residues. Germline loops: CDR1 SNHLY, CDR2 FYNNEI. CDR3 residues: CASSEGQGHEQYF. The CDR3, as DNA: TGTGCCAGCAGTGAAGGGCAGGGCCACGAGCAGTACTTC.

This sequence joins TRBV11-2 and TRBJ2-1; 7 bases are a match to TRBD2. J lost 8 bases, V lost 5 bases, and 3 bases had no gene match. There are 12 residues in the CDR3. Germline V CDR1 and CDR2: SGHAT, FQNNGV. The DNA of the CDR3 is TGTGCCAGCAGCAGTGGGGGGGATGAGCAGTTCTTC. Encoded protein: CASSSGGDEQFF.

This rearrangement joins TRBV7-9 to TRBJ2-2; TRBD1 matches at 8 bases. Trimming took 5 bases from V and 8 from J; bases not matched to a gene: 4. The CDR3 has 13 residues. The V gene's germline CDR1 is SEHNR and CDR2 FQNEAQ (reference sequence). CDR3 protein: CASSPRTGGELFF. CDR3 DNA: TGTGCCAGCAGCCCCCGGACAGGGGGGGAGCTGTTTTTT.

V usage is TRBV18 and J usage is TRBJ2-5; D may be TRBD1 (5 bases). There are 13 residues in the CDR3. Germline V gene data show CDR1 as KGHSH and CDR2 as LQKENI. Trimming removed 4 bases from V and 1 base from J, with 7 bases in between. CDR3 coding DNA: TGTGCCAGCTCACAAGGGGCCCAAGAGACCCAGTACTTC. It codes for CASSQGAQETQYF.

A few counts support this clone. The gene calls are TRBV27 and TRBJ2-3; D may be TRBD1 (5 bases). CDR1 is MNHEY, CDR2 SMNVEV, per germline (reference sequence). Trimming took off 6 bases at V and 2 bases at J, with 15 bases between the two ends. The CDR3 totals 15 residues. The CDR3 is CASRALGAPTDTQYF. The CDR3 coding sequence is TGTGCCAGCAGGGCCCTTGGGGCTCCCACAGATACGCAGTATTTT.

J is TRBJ1-2 and V is TRBV19; TRBD1 agrees at 7 bases. CDR1 and CDR2 from the germline V gene are LNHDA and SQIVND (reference sequence). V was pared by 4 bases and J by 5 bases, with 13 bases of the junction left unmatched. CDR3 length: 16 amino acids. The CDR3 region has the DNA TGTGCCAGTAGTACCCGGGACAGCCCATCAATTTATGGCTACACCTTC. It is translated as CASSTRDSPSIYGYTF.

This chain joins TRBV19 and TRBJ2-5; TRBD1 agrees at 10 bases. After removal of 3 bases from V and 5 bases from J, the junction contained 0 bases not matched to a gene. This CDR3 contains 13 residues. Germline-derived CDR1 and CDR2 are LNHDA and SQIVND (reference sequence). The CDR3 loop is CASSMGQGETQYF. CDR3 bases: TGTGCCAGTAGTATGGGACAGGGGGAGACCCAGTACTTC.

The chain carries TRBV28 and TRBJ1-1; no clear D gene. Germline V gene lookup returns CDR1 MDHEN and CDR2 SYDVKM. The CDR3 covers 11 residues. V was cut by 3 bases and J by 5 bases, with 4 bases left in between. The CDR3 loop is CASSLRTEAFF. CDR3 bases: TGTGCCAGCAGTTTGCGGACTGAAGCTTTCTTT.

J is TRBJ1-4 and V is TRBV7-9; D remains ambiguous. V was pared by 1 base and J by 8 bases, with 14 bases between. Germline V CDR1 and CDR2: SEHNR, FQNEAQ (reference sequence). The CDR3 loop spans 15 amino acids. CDR3 sequence (DNA): TGTGCCAGCAGCTTAGTTTCGGGGTCGGACGAAAAACTGTTTTTT. Its translation is CASSLVSGSDEKLFF.